The T cell receptor beta chain under discussion was sequenced for a study of tumor-infiltrating lymphocytes in primary liver carcinoma. Overall study: About 3.5 to 8 million productive TCRbeta reads were obtained from the samples, with similar numbers across tissue types. Study results and limitations: Tumor region pairs showed greater overlap than either tumor-adjacent or tumor-blood pairs did.

About this clonotype: Its antigen is not known. One end of the junction varies from germline; a read error may be responsible.

Germline V gives CDR1 MNHEY, CDR2 SVGAGI. CDR3 length: 13 residues. A primer matching the constant region was used to make TCR beta cDNA from approximately 500 ng of total RNA. Investigators got TCR beta libraries out of three nested multiplex PCR rounds, done with slightly modified ARM-PCR. Each of the first two PCR rounds ran approximately 9 cycles with TRBV1-TRBV30 forward and C-beta reverse primers. TCRdb passed the multiplex PCR reads through MiXCR, listing each CDR3 protein once. This table has approximately 73,000 distinct CDR3 sequences, 71% appearing once. Each 20-30 mg portion of unsorted bulk tissue served as the source for co-extraction of RNA and DNA. Surgeons treated the primary liver carcinoma of the patients by surgical resection. Each sampled tumor had five separate regions taken from it.

The receptor's source is a woman aged 55 to 70 with primary liver carcinoma and hepatitis B virus infection. The chain employs TRBV6-5 and TRBJ2-5, with D possibly called TRBD1 or TRBD2 (5 bases each). Sequencing was performed on liver tumor tissue from sampling region 4. The subset: tumor region T4, right-lateral pole. CDR3 sequence (DNA): TGTGCCGGCGGCACCGCGGTGGGGGAGACCCAGTGCTTC. It translates to CAGGTAVGETQCF.